Listed below are T cell receptor beta chains from one sample, sequenced in a study of blood T cell repertoires in COVID-19. The repertoire was sequenced with immunoSEQ multiplex PCR; TCRdb's copy has only in-frame clones and lacks some. The data contain around 160,000 clones, around 89% of them singletons. Sequenced sample: PBMCs or T cells enriched from blood (not recorded which). The source is a woman aged 25 to 39 with acute COVID-19. CDR3s include the opening cysteine and the closing phenylalanine or tryptophan. Fields, in order: CDR3 protein, CDR3 DNA, J gene, clone size, D gene, V gene. The D gene is left open where the match is weak. Some rows have no size entry. The others give once, few or many, or a class for an expanded clone.

CDR3 protein: CASSSPTGLNQPQHF; CDR3 DNA: TGTGCCAGCAGTTCACCGACAGGGCTCAATCAGCCCCAGCATTTT; J gene: TRBJ1-5; clone size: NA; D gene: TRBD1; V gene: TRBV28
CDR3 protein: CASSQGTGSAGQPQHF; CDR3 DNA: TGTGCCAGCAGTCAAGGCACAGGGAGCGCTGGACAGCCCCAGCATTTT; J gene: TRBJ1-5; clone size: NA; D gene: NA; V gene: TRBV6-2/TRBV6-3
CDR3 protein: CASSLSPSSYNSPLHF; CDR3 DNA: TGTGCCAGCAGCTTATCTCCGAGCTCCTATAATTCACCCCTCCACTTT; J gene: TRBJ1-6; clone size: once; D gene: NA; V gene: TRBV7-2
CDR3 protein: CASSFLRGGIETQYF; CDR3 DNA: TGTGCCAGCAGTTTCCTCCGGGGCGGGATAGAGACCCAGTACTTC; J gene: TRBJ2-5; clone size: NA; D gene: NA; V gene: TRBV28
CDR3 protein: CASSQAGLAGEGYVDTQYF; CDR3 DNA: TGTGCCAGCAGCCAAGCCGGACTAGCGGGAGAGGGGTACGTGGATACGCAGTATTTT; J gene: TRBJ2-3; clone size: once; D gene: TRBD2; V gene: TRBV4-2
CDR3 protein: CATSDPHRGSGATSTDTQYF; CDR3 DNA: TGTGCCACCAGTGATCCCCACCGGGGGAGCGGGGCTACTAGCACAGATACGCAGTATTTT; J gene: TRBJ2-3; clone size: NA; D gene: TRBD2; V gene: TRBV24-1
CDR3 protein: CASSFFGGSSYEQYF; CDR3 DNA: TGTGCCAGCAGCTTTTTTGGGGGGAGCTCCTACGAGCAGTACTTC; J gene: TRBJ2-7; clone size: NA; D gene: NA; V gene: TRBV7-9
CDR3 protein: CASSDNIGTGGQETQYF; CDR3 DNA: TGTGCCAGCAGCGACAATATAGGGACAGGGGGTCAAGAGACCCAGTACTTC; J gene: TRBJ2-5; clone size: NA; D gene: TRBD1; V gene: TRBV13
CDR3 protein: CASSPGNVFEQYF; CDR3 DNA: TGTGCCAGCAGCCCAGGGAATGTTTTCGAGCAGTACTTC; J gene: TRBJ2-7; clone size: NA; D gene: NA; V gene: TRBV13
CDR3 protein: CASSQGLADLSYEQYF; CDR3 DNA: TGCGCCAGCAGCCAAGGTCTAGCGGACCTCTCCTACGAGCAGTACTTC; J gene: TRBJ2-7; clone size: NA; D gene: TRBD2; V gene: TRBV4-3
CDR3 protein: CASSSRQGTGTEPLHF; CDR3 DNA: TGTGCCAGTAGTTCCCGACAGGGAACTGGCACCGAACCCCTCCACTTT; J gene: TRBJ1-6; clone size: NA; D gene: TRBD1; V gene: TRBV19
CDR3 protein: CASSKDRVNSGNTIYF; CDR3 DNA: TGTGCCAGCAGCAAAGACAGGGTAAACTCTGGAAACACCATATATTTT; J gene: TRBJ1-3; clone size: NA; D gene: NA; V gene: TRBV21-1
CDR3 protein: CASSQDEGGANVLTF; CDR3 DNA: TGTGCCAGCAGCCAAGACGAGGGTGGGGCCAACGTCCTGACTTTC; J gene: TRBJ2-6; clone size: NA; D gene: NA; V gene: TRBV4-2
CDR3 protein: CAWKEAGVSGYTF; CDR3 DNA: TGTGCCTGGAAGGAGGCCGGAGTTTCTGGCTACACCTTC; J gene: TRBJ1-2; clone size: NA; D gene: NA; V gene: TRBV30
CDR3 protein: CASSLDRSGTEKLFF; CDR3 DNA: TGTGCCAGCAGCCTAGACCGATCGGGTACTGAAAAACTGTTTTTT; J gene: TRBJ1-4; clone size: NA; D gene: NA; V gene: TRBV4-2
CDR3 protein: CASSATGTFWKLFF; CDR3 DNA: TGTGCCAGTAGTGCGACAGGGACTTTTTGGAAACTGTTTTTT; J gene: TRBJ1-4; clone size: NA; D gene: TRBD1; V gene: TRBV19
CDR3 protein: CASSLWWQANQPQHF; CDR3 DNA: TGTGCCAGCAGCCTGTGGTGGCAGGCGAATCAGCCCCAGCATTTT; J gene: TRBJ1-5; clone size: once; D gene: NA; V gene: TRBV5-6
CDR3 protein: CASSLSTGGLGDTQYF; CDR3 DNA: TGTGCCAGCAGTTTATCGACAGGGGGGTTAGGAGATACGCAGTATTTT; J gene: TRBJ2-3; clone size: NA; D gene: TRBD1; V gene: TRBV27